This entry describes one T cell receptor beta chain. As yet, its antigen is unknown. Naive-designated CD8 cells lacked CD45RO, were positively enriched for CCR7, and omitted terminally differentiated effector memory CD45RA+ cells. The sample is drawn from a study of shared clonotypes between healthy human individuals. Whole-study context: CD4 naive and CD4 memory each took three plates per donor, while CD8 naive took two and CD8 memory one.

Sequencing was performed with immunoSEQ multiplex PCR; in TCRdb, only in-frame clones are kept and a portion is missing. The sample has approximately 2,200,000 clones, under 95% seen once. General observations from the study: Some naive CD4 clonotypes, roughly 4.8%, turned up in common across several donors. Expectations were that clonotype sharing among donors would be affected by sequencing depth. Represented diversity, genetic and exposure-history alike, was limited by few donors.

The V and J ends lost 2 bases and 0 bases respectively, with 4 bases between them. CDR3 length: 13 residues. The V gene's germline CDR1 is SGHVS and CDR2 FNYEAQ. The rearrangement joins TRBV7-6 to TRBJ2-5, with D unresolved. The TCR sequence derives from a man younger than 35 in good health. Some clones in this sample may be carry-over from other donors' samples. Sequenced sample: naive CD8+ T cells from PBMCs. The CDR3 coding sequence is TGTGCCAGCAGCTTACGTAACCAAGAGACCCAGTACTTC. Amino acids: CASSLRNQETQYF.